One and the same sample provided the 2 T cell receptor beta chains below, sequenced in a study of blood T cell repertoires in COVID-19. Using immunoSEQ multiplex PCR, the repertoire was profiled, and TCRdb retains in-frame clones only, with some absent. The sample lists 270,000 or so clones, about 90% occurring once. The sequencing sample was made of PBMCs or T cells enriched from blood (not recorded which). Receptors originate from a woman aged 30 to 39 with acute COVID-19.

The gene calls are TRBV28 and TRBJ2-7, with 9 bases lining up with TRBD2. The trim removed 2 bases at V and 3 bases at J, leaving 11 bases unmatched. Per germline, CDR1 MDHEN and CDR2 SYDVKM. There are 17 residues in the CDR3. The CDR3 sequence: CASSLKGAGGLIYEQYF. CDR3 coding DNA: TGTGCCAGCAGTTTAAAGGGAGCGGGAGGATTGATCTACGAGCAGTACTTC.

The rearrangement uses TRBV3-1 (or the pseudogene TRBV3-2) and TRBJ1-6; D remains unclear. Trimming pared 1 base from V and 0 bases from J, leaving 4 bases between. CDR3 size: 15 residues. The V gene's germline CDR1 is LGHDT and CDR2 YNNKEL (reference sequence). The CDR3 protein is CASSQGSSYNSPLHF. In DNA, the CDR3 is TGTGCCAGCAGCCAAGGGAGCTCCTATAATTCACCCCTCCACTTT.